The 3 T cell receptor beta chains below all came from one sample that was sequenced in a study of blood T cell repertoires in COVID-19. Produced via immunoSEQ multiplex PCR; TCRdb's table is partial and in-frame only. The sample holds 300,000 to 400,000 clones, roughly nine tenths seen once. The source material was peripheral blood. All receptors come from a woman younger than 45 with COVID-19, enrolled during active disease.

This chain joins TRBV6-5 and TRBJ2-1; TRBD1 matches 8 bases. Per germline, CDR1 MNHEY and CDR2 SVGAGI. The trim removed 6 bases at V and 4 bases at J, leaving 8 bases unmatched. CDR3 size: 15 residues. This chain's CDR3 is CASSPGGHTYNEQFF. CDR3 DNA: TGTGCCAGCAGCCCAGGGGGCCATACTTACAATGAGCAGTTCTTC.

The rearrangement links TRBV30 to TRBJ2-1, with a possible D match to TRBD2 (5 bases). Germline V lookup: CDR1 GTSNPN, CDR2 SVGIG (reference sequence). V was pared by 1 base and J by 10 bases, with 11 bases between. The CDR3 extends over 12 amino acids. Here the CDR3 DNA reads TGTGCCTGGAGTGCGGGAATGGGCGAGCAGTTCTTC. Its translation: CAWSAGMGEQFF.

This chain connects TRBV11-2 to TRBJ2-6; possibly TRBD1 for D (5 bases). Trimming pared 3 bases from V and 1 base from J, leaving 10 bases between. The CDR3 covers 16 residues. Germline V CDR1 and CDR2: SGHAT, FQNNGV. CDR3 bases: TGTGCCAGCAGCTTTACAGGTGTTTCTGGGGCCAACGTCCTGACTTTC. It encodes CASSFTGVSGANVLTF.